This T cell receptor (beta chain) was found in a study of cytomegalovirus exposure and HLA in healthy donors. Study-wide results and caveats: Most CMV-associated TCR beta chains were later found to appear HLA-restricted. In a later analysis, across HLA loci, associated TCR counts were highest for DRB1, lowest for HLA-C.

The CDR3 is 15 amino acids. Germline trimming cut 4 bases from V and 4 bases from J; bases unmatched to any gene: 7. The V gene's germline CDR1 is SGHRS and CDR2 YFSETQ. About this clone: Antigen: not known.

The primer mix had 60 Vbeta and 13 Jbeta primers. TCRdb's copy holds only in-frame clones and misses some; the assay was immunoSEQ multiplex PCR. The sample records about 200,000 clones, 70% to 80% being singletons. The V call is TRBV5-1, the J call TRBJ2-3; 9 nucleotides match TRBD2. The sequence derives from a woman in her 30s in good health and CMV-seronegative. The sample was PBMCs. CDR3 sequence reads: CASSQRGASPDTQYF. Here the CDR3 DNA reads TGCGCCAGCAGCCAGCGGGGGGCCTCGCCAGATACGCAGTATTTT.